The rows below give T cell receptor beta chains drawn from one sample of a study of spatial heterogeneity in lung cancer. TCRdb analysed the 5' RACE reads with MiXCR anew, one entry per CDR3 protein. The sample lists 20,000 to 25,000 distinct CDR3 sequences, around 4.3% occurring once. The source material was PBMCs, sampled at surgery. The receptors shown here come from a male donor with early-stage non-small cell lung cancer. Both conserved end residues are part of each CDR3. The D gene is left open where the match is weak. Not every row has a clone size; where given, it reads once, few, many or a size class.

clone size | J gene | V gene | D gene | CDR3 DNA | CDR3 protein
medium-sized | TRBJ2-6 | TRBV29-1 | NA | TGCAGCGTTGCTGGATCTGGGGCCAACGTCCTGACTTTC | CSVAGSGANVLTF
NA | TRBJ2-3 | TRBV28 | NA | TGTGCCAGCAGTTTACTAGGCAGAACTAGCACAGATACGCAGTATTTT | CASSLLGRTSTDTQYF
many | TRBJ1-2 | TRBV6-5 | NA | TGTGCCAGCAGTTACTCCTCCGGGGGTTATGGCTACACCTTC | CASSYSSGGYGYTF
many | TRBJ1-4 | TRBV10-3 | NA | TGTGCCATCAGTGAGTCCCTCGGAGCCACGAGACAGCCGACTAATGAAAAACTGTTTTTT | CAISESLGATRQPTNEKLFF
many | TRBJ2-3 | TRBV27 | NA | TGTGCCAGCACTAGCGCCCACACAGATACGCAGTATTTT | CASTSAHTDTQYF
NA | TRBJ1-1 | TRBV7-9 | TRBD1 | TGTGCCAACAGCCCCGACAGGGGAACTGAAGCTTTCTTT | CANSPDRGTEAFF
many | TRBJ1-3 | TRBV12-5 | NA | TGTGCTAGTGGTTTGGTTTCGAATGGAAACACCATATATTTT | CASGLVSNGNTIYF
many | TRBJ2-1 | TRBV7-2 | NA | TGTGCCAGCAGCGCCTATTTCAACAATGAGCAGTTCTTC | CASSAYFNNEQFF
NA | TRBJ1-6 | TRBV4-3 | NA | TGCGCCAGCAGCCAAGGAAACAGCTTGGGTTCACCCCTCCACTTT | CASSQGNSLGSPLHF
few | TRBJ2-6 | TRBV27 | NA | TGTGCCAGCAGTTTCATGTCTGGGGCCAACGTCCTGACTTTC | CASSFMSGANVLTF
many | TRBJ2-3 | TRBV7-2 | TRBD2 | TGTGCCAGCAGGTCCGGGACTAGTCAACAGTATTTT | CASRSGTSQQYF
many | TRBJ1-5 | TRBV11-2 | NA | TGTGCCAGCAGCTTCGGCGGGGCCGGGACCTTTAATCAGCCCCAGCATTTT | CASSFGGAGTFNQPQHF
few | TRBJ1-5 | TRBV20-1 | NA | TGCAGTGCTAGCCCGGGAGTCCTTGGCAATCAGCCCCAGCATTTT | CSASPGVLGNQPQHF
NA | TRBJ2-1 | TRBV6-2/TRBV6-3 | NA | TGTGCCAGCAGTTACGGTGTTTATGAGCAGTTCTTC | CASSYGVYEQFF
many | TRBJ2-7 | TRBV14 | TRBD1 | TGTGCCAGCAGCCAAGTCCCCGGGACAGGGCTTACCTACGAGCAGTACTTC | CASSQVPGTGLTYEQYF
many | TRBJ2-3 | TRBV12-3/TRBV12-4 | NA | TGTGCCAGCACCTCGGACTTTTCCACAGATACGCAGTATTTT | CASTSDFSTDTQYF
NA | TRBJ2-2 | TRBV10-3 | TRBD2 | TGTGCCATCGGGACTAGCGGGGGGCATGACGGGGAGCTGTTTTTT | CAIGTSGGHDGELFF
many | TRBJ2-7 | TRBV10-3 | NA | TGTGCCATCAGTCTGCGTAACGACGGAGGCTACGAGCAGTACTTC | CAISLRNDGGYEQYF
medium-sized | TRBJ2-7 | TRBV3-1 | TRBD1 | TGTGCCAGCAGCCAAAGGGACAGGTTTCGCTTC | CASSQRDRFRF
many | TRBJ2-5 | TRBV28 | TRBD2 | TGTGCCAGCAGTTACTGGACTAGCGGGGGGGACCAAGAGACCCAGTACTTC | CASSYWTSGGDQETQYF
many | TRBJ2-3 | TRBV11-1 | TRBD1 | TGTGCCAGCATCGAGACAGGGGGTGTAGATACGCAGTATTTT | CASIETGGVDTQYF
many | TRBJ2-3 | TRBV27 | NA | TGTGCCAGCAGTTTCAGGGGGGCAAGAGATACGCAGTATTTT | CASSFRGARDTQYF
few | TRBJ2-7 | TRBV6-1 | TRBD1 | TGTGCCAGCAGTAACTGGGACAGGGGGGCCCGTCGGGAGCAGTACTTC | CASSNWDRGARREQYF
many | TRBJ2-1 | TRBV20-1 | NA | TGCAGTGCTAGAGGGGGTGGGCCGCATGAGCAGTTCTTC | CSARGGGPHEQFF
medium-sized | TRBJ2-7 | TRBV20-1 | TRBD2 | TGCAGTGCTAGAGATACTAGCGGGATATACGAGCAGTACTTC | CSARDTSGIYEQYF
many | TRBJ2-5 | TRBV24-1 | TRBD1 | TGTGCCACCAGTGATCCCCATCGGACAGGGGAGATAGAGACCCAGTACTTC | CATSDPHRTGEIETQYF
many | TRBJ1-1 | TRBV27 | NA | TGTGCCAGCAGTTTAACAACCAGCTTGAACACTGAAGCTTTCTTT | CASSLTTSLNTEAFF
many | TRBJ1-2 | TRBV7-9 | NA | TGTGCCAGCAGCTCTCAGACGACGGAGTACACCTTC | CASSSQTTEYTF
many | TRBJ2-1 | TRBV29-1 | TRBD2 | TGCAGCGTTGAAGAACCCCGGTGGGGAGGGTCCTACAATGAGCAGTTCTTC | CSVEEPRWGGSYNEQFF
many | TRBJ2-3 | TRBV18 | TRBD1 | TGTGCCAGCTCAGACTTGGGACAGAGTTTAAGCACAGATACGCAGTATTTT | CASSDLGQSLSTDTQYF
NA | TRBJ2-7 | TRBV20-1 | NA | TGCAGTGCTAATACCGGGACTTCCTACGAGCAGTACTTC | CSANTGTSYEQYF